This T cell receptor beta chain was captured in a study of OX40 agonist ivuxolimab in advanced cancers. From germline, CDR1 is SGHTA and CDR2 FQGNSA. The CDR3 sequence is 14 residues long. V lost 5 bases and J lost 0, with 10 bases in between. Using immunoSEQ multiplex PCR, the repertoire was profiled, and TCRdb retains in-frame clones only, with some absent. The sample carries 50,000 to 70,000 clones, around four fifths recorded once. The TCR comes from an adult with an advanced solid tumor such as melanoma, head and neck, liver or kidney cancer. The sequences come from CD4+ or CD8+ T cells sorted from blood, collected in a trial of the OX40 agonist ivuxolimab. The chain recombines TRBV7-2 with TRBJ1-1; no clear D gene. For the CDR3, the DNA is TGTGCCAGCAGCATAAATATGATGAACACTGAAGCTTTCTTT. This encodes CASSINMMNTEAFF.